This T cell receptor beta chain was identified during a study of blood T cell repertoires in COVID-19. At the level of the study: Samples came from the United States, Italy and Spain, spanning acute and convalescent COVID-19.

The CDR3 is 14 residues long. In germline, CDR1 is SGHRS, CDR2 YFSETQ. V gave up 3 bases and J gave up 5 bases, with 14 bases separating them. TCRdb's table, derived via immunoSEQ multiplex PCR, lists solely in-frame clones and lacks some. The sample yields 100,000 or so clones, 80% to 90% seen once. The sample taken for sequencing was peripheral blood. The J gene is TRBJ1-2, the V gene TRBV5-1, with a weak D call TRBD1 (6 bases). This TCR came from a human donor in a cohort sampled during active COVID-19. The CDR3 nucleotides read TGCGCCAGCAGCTCTCCGGCAGGGGCATATGGCTACACCTTC. Protein: CASSSPAGAYGYTF.